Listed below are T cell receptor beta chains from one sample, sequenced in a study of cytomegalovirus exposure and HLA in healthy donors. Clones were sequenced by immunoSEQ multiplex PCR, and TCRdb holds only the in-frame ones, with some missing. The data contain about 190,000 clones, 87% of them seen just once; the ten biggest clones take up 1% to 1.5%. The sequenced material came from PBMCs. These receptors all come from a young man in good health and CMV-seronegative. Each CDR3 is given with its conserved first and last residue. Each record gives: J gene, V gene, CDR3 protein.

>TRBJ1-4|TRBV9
CASSVVKGLVEKLFF
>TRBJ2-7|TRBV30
CAWSHDSRAYEQYF
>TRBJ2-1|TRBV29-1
CSVAGTSVGGEQFF
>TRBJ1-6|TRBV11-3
CASSLAGVNSPLHF
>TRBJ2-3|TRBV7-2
CASSPRWEYVGADTQYF
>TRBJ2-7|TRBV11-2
CASSLTHLAYEQYF
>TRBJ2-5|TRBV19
CASTGQGETQYF
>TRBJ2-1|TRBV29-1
CSVEDHGSGTSNEQFF
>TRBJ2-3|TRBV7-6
CASIKGPLGTDTQYF
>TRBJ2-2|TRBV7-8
CASSSIRTDANTGELFF
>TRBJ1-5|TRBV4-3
CASSQDRGQPQHF
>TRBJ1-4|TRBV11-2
CASSEMMAGVTSF
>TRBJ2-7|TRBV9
CASSARQGSYEQYF
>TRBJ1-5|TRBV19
CASSIRGSLGQPQHF
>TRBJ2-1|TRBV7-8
CASSLGSSGYNEQFF
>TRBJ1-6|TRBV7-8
CASSWGGPNSPLHF
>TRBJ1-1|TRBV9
CASSATGGWMNTEAFF
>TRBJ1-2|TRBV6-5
CASSYAVDRGPYGYTF
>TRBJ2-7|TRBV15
CATSRDGQGGRYEQYF
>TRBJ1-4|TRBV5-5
CASSLGTVNEKLFF
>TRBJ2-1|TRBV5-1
CASIGEGLAGGPSYNEQFF
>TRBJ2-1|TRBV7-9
CASSLYYNEQFF
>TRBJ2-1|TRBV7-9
CASSLVGPRPYNEQFF
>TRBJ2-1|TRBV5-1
CASSLAGVSYNEQFF
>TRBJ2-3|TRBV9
CASSEGVLTDTQYF
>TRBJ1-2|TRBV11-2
CASSLTGVNYGYTF
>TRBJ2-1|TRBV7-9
CASRPGLAGGSYNEQFF
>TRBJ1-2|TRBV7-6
CASSGYRATRAGYTF
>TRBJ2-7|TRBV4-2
CASSQVVAYYEQYF
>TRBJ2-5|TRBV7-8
CASSHLAGGLGETQYF
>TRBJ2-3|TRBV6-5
CASSPQGRTDTQYF
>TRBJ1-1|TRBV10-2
CASRGGGGSGSEAFF
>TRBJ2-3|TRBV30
CAWRKQGHTQYF
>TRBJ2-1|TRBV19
CASYDSGSYNEQFF
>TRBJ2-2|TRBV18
CASSPEPQFTGELFF